This is a list of T cell receptor beta chains from one sample in a study of T-cell reconstitution after alpha-beta-depleted transplantation in children. MiXCR, applied by TCRdb to the PCR reads, yields one record per CDR3 protein. Seen here are about 500,000 distinct CDR3 sequences, around a third observed once, and the top ten hold under 3%. This specimen consisted of PBMCs from the stem cell graft donor, obtained from the stem cell graft. These receptors all come from a human donor who donated a stem cell graft to a child with aplastic anemia. Both conserved end residues are part of each CDR3. The D gene is left open where the match is weak. Size is omitted from some rows. Given values are once, few, many or a class for expanded clones.

J gene,D gene,clone size,CDR3 length,V gene,CDR3 protein,CDR3 DNA
TRBJ2-2,TRBD1,few,14,TRBV29-1,CSVEPGQGSGELFF,TGCAGCGTTGAACCGGGACAGGGATCCGGGGAGCTGTTTTTT
TRBJ2-5,-,few,14,TRBV6-5,CASSYSPGRKTQYF,TGTGCCAGCAGTTACTCCCCGGGGAGAAAGACCCAGTACTTC
TRBJ1-3,TRBD1,few,20,TRBV11-2,CASSLSLGQGEVWSGNTIYF,TGTGCCAGCAGCTTATCCCTGGGACAGGGAGAGGTTTGGAGTGGAAACACCATATATTTT
TRBJ2-7,-,many,12,TRBV29-1,CSVEDRGREQYF,TGCAGCGTTGAAGATCGTGGAAGGGAGCAGTACTTC
TRBJ2-5,TRBD2,-,16,TRBV5-1,CASSRLTSGSEETQYF,TGCGCCAGCAGTCGATTAACTAGCGGGAGTGAAGAGACCCAGTACTTC
TRBJ1-3,TRBD1,-,16,TRBV7-9,CASSSPTGVSGNTIYF,TGTGCCAGCAGCAGCCCGACAGGGGTCTCTGGAAACACCATATATTTT
TRBJ1-1,-,few,15,TRBV5-6,CASSFWGLGNTEAFF,TGTGCCAGCAGCTTCTGGGGGCTGGGGAACACTGAAGCTTTCTTT
TRBJ2-3,-,many,11,TRBV29-1,CSFSFQDTQYF,TGCAGCTTCTCGTTCCAGGATACGCAGTATTTT
TRBJ1-2,TRBD1,-,15,TRBV6-1,CASRGGQGRLDGYTF,TGTGCCAGCAGGGGTGGACAGGGTAGATTGGATGGCTACACCTTC
TRBJ1-1,-,-,14,TRBV7-2,CASSPSGGSTEAFF,TGTGCCAGCAGCCCGTCGGGTGGGAGCACTGAAGCTTTCTTT
TRBJ2-7,-,few,12,TRBV6-2/TRBV6-3,CASAPYPYEQYF,TGTGCCAGCGCGCCTTACCCATACGAGCAGTACTTC
TRBJ1-5,TRBD1,-,16,TRBV20-1,CSAQAEGALSNQPQHF,TGCAGTGCCCAGGCGGAGGGGGCTTTAAGCAATCAGCCCCAGCATTTT
TRBJ1-1,-,few,13,TRBV7-2,CASGSNRDTEAFF,TGTGCCAGCGGGTCTAATCGGGACACTGAAGCTTTCTTT
TRBJ1-2,-,few,14,TRBV7-8,CASTPGGAGYGYTF,TGTGCCAGCACCCCGGGTGGGGCTGGCTATGGCTACACCTTC
TRBJ2-1,TRBD2,-,15,TRBV3-1,CASSHSGRPYNEQFF,TGTGCCAGCAGCCACAGCGGGAGACCCTACAATGAGCAGTTCTTC
TRBJ1-1,-,-,15,TRBV19,CASSAGQTLNTEAFF,TGTGCCAGTAGCGCCGGACAGACCTTGAACACTGAAGCTTTCTTT
TRBJ2-2,-,-,14,TRBV10-3,CAIQGRERSGELFF,TGTGCCATCCAGGGGCGGGAGCGAAGCGGGGAGCTGTTTTTT
TRBJ2-7,TRBD1,-,15,TRBV2,CASSEGGTGDYEQYF,TGTGCCAGCAGTGAAGGCGGGACAGGGGACTACGAGCAGTACTTC
TRBJ1-1,-,-,16,TRBV7-9,CASSLAAGIPNTEAFF,TGTGCCAGCAGCTTAGCGGCGGGGATCCCGAACACTGAAGCTTTCTTT
TRBJ2-4,-,-,12,TRBV3-1,CASSFQGSLQYF,TGTGCCAGCAGCTTTCAGGGAAGCCTTCAGTACTTC
TRBJ2-2,-,-,14,TRBV5-6,CASSLVSHTGELFF,TGTGCCAGCAGCTTGGTCTCTCACACCGGGGAGCTGTTTTTT
TRBJ2-5,TRBD1,-,14,TRBV5-1,CASSLGDRKETQYF,TGCGCCAGCAGCTTAGGGGACAGAAAAGAGACCCAGTACTTC
TRBJ2-5,TRBD2,few,14,TRBV7-2,CASSASGAQETQYF,TGTGCCAGCAGCGCAAGCGGGGCCCAAGAGACCCAGTACTTC
TRBJ2-1,TRBD2,-,15,TRBV5-5,CASSWLAGEVYEQFF,TGTGCCAGCAGCTGGCTAGCGGGAGAAGTATATGAGCAGTTCTTC
TRBJ2-2,-,-,14,TRBV12-3/TRBV12-4,CASSRRLEGGELFF,TGTGCCAGCAGTCGAAGACTAGAGGGCGGGGAGCTGTTTTTT
TRBJ2-4,-,-,11,TRBV6-5,CASQLGNSQYF,TGTGCCAGCCAACTGGGAAACAGTCAGTACTTC
TRBJ1-1,-,few,13,TRBV12-5,CASGLLQNTEAFF,TGTGCTAGTGGTTTGCTCCAGAACACTGAAGCTTTCTTT
TRBJ1-5,-,-,17,TRBV16,CASSQSQGLLGNQPQHF,TGTGCCAGCAGCCAATCGCAGGGTCTCTTAGGCAATCAGCCCCAGCATTTT
TRBJ2-7,TRBD1,-,16,TRBV18,CASSPDRDRASYEQYF,TGTGCCAGCTCACCAGACAGGGACAGGGCCTCCTACGAGCAGTACTTC
TRBJ2-5,-,-,15,TRBV30,CAWSSARGFGETQYF,TGTGCCTGGAGTTCCGCCCGCGGATTTGGGGAGACCCAGTACTTC
TRBJ2-7,TRBD1,few,13,TRBV29-1,CSVRQGGTYEQYF,TGCAGCGTGAGACAGGGGGGTACCTACGAGCAGTACTTC
TRBJ2-1,-,-,15,TRBV5-1,CASSLAVNGAAEQFF,TGCGCCAGCAGCTTGGCCGTCAATGGAGCTGCCGAGCAGTTCTTC
TRBJ2-1,TRBD2,-,13,TRBV20-1,CSASQREIDEQFF,TGCAGTGCTAGCCAGCGGGAGATCGATGAGCAGTTCTTC
TRBJ1-4,-,-,16,TRBV7-8,CASSLAPRTLNEKLFF,TGTGCCAGCAGCTTAGCGCCCAGGACCCTTAATGAAAAACTGTTTTTT
TRBJ1-2,TRBD1,once,14,TRBV5-1,CASSTGQGSYGYTF,TGCGCCAGCAGCACGGGACAGGGGAGCTATGGCTACACCTTC
TRBJ2-1,TRBD2,-,15,TRBV10-3,CAISDLKRERNEQFF,TGTGCCATCAGTGACCTTAAGCGGGAACGCAATGAGCAGTTCTTC
TRBJ1-2,-,-,13,TRBV18,CASSPQSGRGYTF,TGTGCCAGCTCACCACAGTCAGGACGTGGCTACACCTTC
TRBJ1-5,-,few,13,TRBV12-3/TRBV12-4,CASSLAEYQPQHF,TGTGCCAGCAGTTTAGCCGAGTATCAGCCCCAGCATTTT
TRBJ1-2,-,few,16,TRBV6-2/TRBV6-3,CASIPTAAGRSHGYTF,TGTGCCAGCATTCCAACGGCGGCAGGCCGATCACATGGCTACACCTTC
TRBJ1-1,-,-,17,TRBV4-3,CASSQDSYRLGNTEAFF,TGCGCCAGCAGCCAAGATTCCTACCGGTTAGGGAACACTGAAGCTTTCTTT
TRBJ2-1,TRBD2,few,17,TRBV7-2,CASSGTGLAGGNNEQFF,TGTGCCAGCAGCGGAACCGGACTAGCGGGAGGTAACAATGAGCAGTTCTTC
TRBJ1-1,-,few,15,TRBV12-3/TRBV12-4,CASRPNRAGNTEAFF,TGTGCCAGCAGGCCGAACAGGGCCGGGAACACTGAAGCTTTCTTT
TRBJ2-1,-,-,11,TRBV6-2/TRBV6-3,CASSEGFEQFF,TGTGCCAGCAGTGAGGGGTTTGAGCAGTTCTTC
TRBJ1-3,TRBD1,few,14,TRBV18,CASSTGVTGNTIYF,TGTGCCAGCTCAACAGGGGTCACTGGAAACACCATATATTTT
TRBJ2-1,-,-,16,TRBV21-1,CASSPRPGTSLDEQFF,TGTGCCAGCAGCCCGCGTCCCGGGACTAGTTTGGATGAGCAGTTCTTC
TRBJ2-7,-,-,16,TRBV6-2/TRBV6-3,CASSYSRAGQFYEQYF,TGTGCCAGCAGTTACTCGCGGGCAGGTCAATTCTACGAGCAGTACTTC